Listed below are T cell receptor beta chains from one sample, sequenced in a study of blood T cell repertoires in COVID-19. TCRdb's table, derived via immunoSEQ multiplex PCR, lists solely in-frame clones and lacks some. Of about 110,000 clones in the sample, over 65% were seen once. Sequencing used peripheral blood. The receptors stem from a woman between 40 and 50 years old with acute or convalescent COVID-19. The CDR3 runs from the conserved cysteine through the conserved F or W. The order of the fields is J gene, D gene, V gene, clone size, CDR3 protein, CDR3 DNA. The D gene is left open where the match is weak. The listing skips clone size in some rows; elsewhere it reads once, few, many or a size class.

TRBJ1-2	NA	TRBV30	NA	CAWSRGGNNYGYTF	TGTGCCTGGAGTAGAGGAGGGAATAACTATGGCTACACCTTC
TRBJ1-2	NA	TRBV2	NA	CASSAQGREGGYTF	TGTGCCAGCAGTGCACAGGGAAGGGAGGGTGGCTACACCTTC
TRBJ2-7	NA	TRBV11-2	few	CASSSTRRAYEQYF	TGTGCCAGCAGCTCGACACGGAGGGCCTACGAGCAGTACTTC
TRBJ1-2	NA	TRBV5-8	NA	CASSLERRGRGYTF	TGTGCCAGCAGCTTGGAGAGAAGGGGTCGTGGCTACACCTTC
TRBJ1-5	NA	TRBV5-1	NA	CASSATGSNQPQHF	TGCGCCAGCAGCGCAACAGGGAGCAATCAGCCCCAGCATTTT
TRBJ2-6	NA	TRBV12-3/TRBV12-4	NA	CAGSISGANVLTF	TGTGCCGGTAGCATCTCTGGGGCCAACGTCCTGACTTTC
TRBJ1-1	NA	TRBV19	NA	CASSRKITADTEAFF	TGTGCCAGTAGTCGAAAGATTACGGCGGACACTGAAGCTTTCTTT
TRBJ2-2	NA	TRBV5-1	NA	CASSVSGEITGELFF	TGCGCCAGCAGCGTGTCGGGGGAGATTACCGGGGAGCTGTTTTTT
TRBJ2-1	TRBD1	TRBV6-5	NA	CASSYTRTGGGEQFF	TGTGCCAGCAGTTACACCCGGACAGGGGGTGGTGAGCAGTTCTTC
TRBJ1-4	TRBD1	TRBV27	NA	CASSSQIDRAATGMQKLFF	TGTGCCAGCAGTTCCCAAATTGACAGGGCCGCCACAGGAATGCAGAAACTGTTTTTT
TRBJ1-2	NA	TRBV12-3/TRBV12-4	NA	CASRNLFEHGYTF	TGTGCCAGCAGGAACCTCTTTGAGCATGGCTACACCTTC
TRBJ2-3	TRBD1	TRBV5-1	few	CASRLQGHTDTQYF	TGCGCCAGCAGACTACAGGGGCACACAGATACGCAGTATTTT
TRBJ1-5	TRBD1	TRBV10-2	once	CASRDRSNQPQHF	TGCGCCAGCAGGGACAGGAGCAATCAGCCCCAGCATTTT
TRBJ2-3	NA	TRBV7-3	NA	CASSLGGLGTDTQYF	TGTGCCAGCAGCTTAGGGGGACTGGGCACAGATACGCAGTATTTT
TRBJ1-2	NA	TRBV10-3	NA	CAISPGSNYGYTF	TGTGCCATCTCCCCCGGGAGCAACTATGGCTACACCTTC
TRBJ1-2	TRBD1	TRBV11-2	few	CASSPGQERGYTF	TGTGCCAGCAGCCCGGGACAGGAACGAGGCTACACCTTC
TRBJ1-2	TRBD1	TRBV7-9	NA	CASSIGQGDTRGYTF	TGTGCCAGCAGCATCGGACAGGGTGATACTCGTGGCTACACCTTC